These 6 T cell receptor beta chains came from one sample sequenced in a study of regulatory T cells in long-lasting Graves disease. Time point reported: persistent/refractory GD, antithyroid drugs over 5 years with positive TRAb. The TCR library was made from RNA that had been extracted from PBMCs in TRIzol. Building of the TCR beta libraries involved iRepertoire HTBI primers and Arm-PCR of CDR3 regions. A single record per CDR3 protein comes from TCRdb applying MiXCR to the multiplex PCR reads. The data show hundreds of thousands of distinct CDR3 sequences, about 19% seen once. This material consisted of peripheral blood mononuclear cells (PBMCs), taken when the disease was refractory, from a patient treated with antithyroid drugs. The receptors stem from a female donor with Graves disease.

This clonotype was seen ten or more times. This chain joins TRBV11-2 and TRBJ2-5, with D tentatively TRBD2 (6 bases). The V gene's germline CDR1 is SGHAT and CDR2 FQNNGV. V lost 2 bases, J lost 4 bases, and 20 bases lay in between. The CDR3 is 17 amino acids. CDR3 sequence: CASSLNLVRGYGETQYF. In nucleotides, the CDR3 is TGTGCCAGCAGCTTAAACCTAGTTCGGGGGTACGGAGAGACCCAGTACTTC. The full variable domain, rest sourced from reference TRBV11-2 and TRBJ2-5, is EAGVAQSPRYKIIEKRQSVAFWCNPISGHATLYWYQQILGQGPKLLIQFQNNGVVDDSQLPKDRFSAERLKGVDSTLKIQPAKLEDSAVYLCASSLNLVRGYGETQYFGPGTRLLVL.

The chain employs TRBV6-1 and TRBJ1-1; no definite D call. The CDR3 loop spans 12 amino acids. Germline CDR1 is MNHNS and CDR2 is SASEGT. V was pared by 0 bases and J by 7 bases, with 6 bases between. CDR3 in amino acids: CASSEALGEAFF. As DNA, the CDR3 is TGTGCCAGCAGTGAAGCGCTAGGTGAAGCTTTCTTT.

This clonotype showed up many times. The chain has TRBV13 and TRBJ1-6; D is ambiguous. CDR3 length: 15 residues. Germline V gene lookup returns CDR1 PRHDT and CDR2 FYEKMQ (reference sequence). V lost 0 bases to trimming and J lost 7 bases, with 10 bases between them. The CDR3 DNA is TGTGCCAGCAGCTTAGGGGTCAATCGCAATTCACCCCTCCACTTT. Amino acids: CASSLGVNRNSPLHF.

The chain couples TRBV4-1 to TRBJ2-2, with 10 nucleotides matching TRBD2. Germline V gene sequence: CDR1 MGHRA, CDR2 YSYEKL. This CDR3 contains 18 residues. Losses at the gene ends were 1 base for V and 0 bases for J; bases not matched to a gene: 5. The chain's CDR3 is CASSQGSLAGANTGELFF. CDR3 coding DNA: TGCGCCAGCAGCCAAGGTTCGCTAGCGGGAGCGAACACCGGGGAGCTGTTTTTT.

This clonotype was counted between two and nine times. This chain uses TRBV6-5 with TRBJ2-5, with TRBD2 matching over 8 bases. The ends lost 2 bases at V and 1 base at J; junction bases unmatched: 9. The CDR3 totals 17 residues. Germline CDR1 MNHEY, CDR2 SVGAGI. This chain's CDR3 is CASSYGTRGEGQETQYF. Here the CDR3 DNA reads TGTGCCAGCAGTTACGGGACTAGAGGCGAGGGCCAAGAGACCCAGTACTTC.

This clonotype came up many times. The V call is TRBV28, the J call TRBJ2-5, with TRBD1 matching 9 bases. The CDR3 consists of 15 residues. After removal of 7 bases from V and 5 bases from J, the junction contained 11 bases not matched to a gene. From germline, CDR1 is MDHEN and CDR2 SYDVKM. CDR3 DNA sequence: TGTGCCAGCAAATCCTGGGACAGGGCGCGGGAGACCCAGTACTTC. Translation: CASKSWDRARETQYF. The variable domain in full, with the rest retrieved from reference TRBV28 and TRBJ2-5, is DVKVTQSSRYLVKRTGEKVFLECVQDMDHENMFWYRQDPGLGLRLIYFSYDVKMKEKGDIPEGYSVSREKKERFSLILESASTNQTSMYLCASKSWDRARETQYFGPGTRLLVL.